This entry is about one T cell receptor (beta chain). What it binds is unknown. The data are from a study of human thymus T cells. TCRdb's table, derived via immunoSEQ multiplex PCR, lists solely in-frame clones and lacks some. The table includes about 78,000 clones, around 96% detected once. Thymic tissue was derived from resections collected during corrective heart surgery. Donor material was obtained from healthy Finnish infants undergoing corrective surgery for congenital heart defects. Germline V lookup: CDR1 MGHRA, CDR2 YSYEKL. The CDR3 is 13 amino acids. V shed 3 bases and J shed 7 bases, with 10 bases lying between them. Study-level results: Across thymic and blood repertoires, the usage of V and J genes appeared to be biased. Related research described thymic repertoires that were highly overlapping among unrelated individuals.

Sequenced: thymus tissue. The TCR originated in a boy in the first two years of life with a congenital heart defect but otherwise immunologically healthy. The chain combines TRBV4-1 with TRBJ2-1; D remains unclear. The CDR3 nucleotides are TGCGCCAGCAGCCATGAGGACGGGAATGAGCAGTTCTTC. This sequence encodes CASSHEDGNEQFF.